These 3 T cell receptor beta chains share one sample of origin, sequenced in a study of blood T cell repertoires in COVID-19 (TCRdb year 2020). Receptors were amplified or captured by the immunoSEQ multiplex PCR assay. TCRdb retrieved this table from immuneACCESS and kept in-frame rearrangements only. Not all clones are present; in checked studies, unresolved V genes account for under half, and no reason is known for the remainder. Present in this sample are more than 100,000 clones, 89% of which were seen just once. Roughly a sixth of the sample is taken by the ten largest. The sample was peripheral blood. The receptor source for this set is an elderly woman in a cohort sampled during active COVID-19.

The chain carries TRBV18 and TRBJ2-2, with TRBD2 matching 11 bases. V shed 3 bases, J shed 0 bases, and the junction held 9 bases outside the gene matches. The CDR3 contains 19 residues. Germline V gene sequence: CDR1 KGHSH, CDR2 LQKENI. The DNA for the CDR3 is TGTGCCAGCTCACCCCAGGGACTAGCGGTACTAACGAACACCGGGGAGCTGTTTTTT. Its protein product is CASSPQGLAVLTNTGELFF.

CDR3 loop: CASSEMGLGNSPLHF. The CDR3, as DNA: TGTGCCAGCAGTGAAATGGGGCTTGGGAATTCACCCCTCCACTTT. The V call is TRBV2, the J call TRBJ1-6; weak D call: TRBD1 (5 bases). The CDR3 has 15 amino acids. The germline V and J ends were trimmed by 2 bases and 7 bases, with 12 bases remaining between them. Germline CDR1 SNHLY, CDR2 FYNNEI.

In this sample, this clone turned up a few times. The genes are TRBV4-1 and TRBJ1-2; D remains ambiguous. The CDR3 extends over 13 amino acids. Germline V CDR1 and CDR2: MGHRA, YSYEKL. V was clipped by 5 bases and J by 3 bases, with 10 bases between them. CDR3 bases: TGCGCCAGCAGCAACAGCCCGTACTATGGCTACACCTTC. Its translation is CASSNSPYYGYTF.